A single sample gave rise to the 14 T cell receptor beta chains below, sequenced in a study of CD8+CD57+ T cells in acquired aplastic anemia (dated by TCRdb to 2016 to 2018). Flow cytometry had shown CD8+CD57+ cell expansion in the patients selected for sequencing. TCRdb records Illumina HiSeq 2000 as the sequencer. TCR beta VDJ combination and CDR3 sequence profiling used genomic DNA as the template. The public reads were reprocessed in TCRdb via fastp at Q25 and MiXCR, keeping in-frame beta chains. Each CDR3 protein appears once, grouped with its most common genes and DNA. This sample gives about 160,000 distinct CDR3 sequences in total; 70% to 80% of them show up just once. The ten most abundant clones make up 40% to 55% of the sample. Sample: sorted CD4+, CD8+, or CD8+CD57+ T cells (not recorded which) from PBMCs. These receptors were obtained from a human donor with aplastic anemia.

J is TRBJ2-1 and V is TRBV5-1; D tentatively reads TRBD1 or TRBD2 (5 bases each). V gave up 4 bases and J gave up 10 bases, with 21 bases separating them. Germline CDR1 SGHRS, CDR2 YFSETQ. The CDR3 extends over 15 amino acids. CDR3 coding DNA: TGCGCCAGCAGCCCGGCCGGGGTAGGGGAGAGGGAGCAGTTCTTC. Translated: CASSPAGVGEREQFF.

V usage is TRBV10-1 and J usage is TRBJ2-3; D may be TRBD2 (6 bases). V was pared by 10 bases and J by 2 bases, with 22 bases between. The V gene's germline CDR1 is WNHNN and CDR2 SYGVQD (reference sequence). The CDR3 is 16 amino acids. The CDR3 loop reads CATSRASDPSTDTQYF. The CDR3 nucleotides are TGCGCCACCTCGAGGGCTAGCGACCCTTCCACAGATACGCAGTATTTT.

This clonotype was seen ten or more times. CDR3 amino acids: CASSEEATDTQYF. The CDR3 region has the DNA TGTGCCAGCAGTGAAGAGGCGACAGATACGCAGTATTTT. This chain uses TRBV6-4 with TRBJ2-3; no clear D gene. V was shortened by 3 bases and J by 3 bases, with 7 bases between the two germline ends. Germline CDR1 and CDR2: MRHNA and SNTAGT. The CDR3 sequence is 13 residues long.

The V and J genes are TRBV5-6 and TRBJ2-7; 10 bases line up with TRBD2. Germline trimming cut 6 bases from V and 6 bases from J; bases unmatched to any gene: 9. Germline CDR1 and CDR2: SGHDT and YYEEEE. The CDR3 length is 14 residues. The CDR3 spells CASILLAGVSEQYF. The CDR3 coding sequence is TGTGCCAGCATCCTTCTAGCGGGAGTCTCCGAGCAGTACTTC.

V usage is TRBV10-1 and J usage is TRBJ1-3; unclear D gene. The germline CDR1 and CDR2 sequences are WNHNN and SYGVQD (reference sequence). Trimming cost V 8 bases and J 1 base, with 15 bases left between them. CDR3 size: 15 residues. CDR3 coding DNA: TGCGCCAGCCAGGACTTCCGAGGGTCTGGAAACACCATATATTTT. Protein: CASQDFRGSGNTIYF.

The genes are TRBV6-6 and TRBJ2-7, with D uncertain. The CDR3 sequence is 14 residues long. The V and J ends lost 2 bases and 0 bases respectively, with 8 bases between them. CDR1 is MNHNY and CDR2 is SVGAGI in the germline V gene (reference sequence). CDR3 coding DNA: TGTGCCAGCAGTTACAGTGGAACCTCCTACGAGCAGTACTTC. Its protein is CASSYSGTSYEQYF.

V gene TRBV7-9 combines with J gene TRBJ1-5; tentative D call: TRBD1 (6 bases). Trimming left V 0 bases short and J 4 bases short, with 7 bases between. There are 14 residues in the CDR3. Per germline, CDR1 SEHNR and CDR2 FQNEAQ (reference sequence). The CDR3 region is CASSLAGTNQPQHF. The CDR3 nucleotides read TGTGCCAGCAGCTTAGCAGGGACAAATCAGCCCCAGCATTTT.

V usage is TRBV5-1 and J usage is TRBJ1-1, with D unresolved. This CDR3 is built from 14 residues. With 0 bases removed from V and 0 bases from J, the gap between germline ends came to 6 bases. Germline-derived CDR1 and CDR2 are SGHRS and YFSETQ. The CDR3 here is CASSLARVNTEAFF. Here the CDR3 DNA reads TGCGCCAGCAGCTTGGCTCGGGTGAACACTGAAGCTTTCTTT.

This rearrangement joins TRBV7-6 to TRBJ2-5; 7 bases are a match to TRBD1. Germline CDR1 SGHVS, CDR2 FNYEAQ. This CDR3 is 14 amino acids long. The V and J ends lost 2 bases and 3 bases, in that order; junction bases with no gene match: 3. CDR3 DNA sequence: TGTGCCAGCAGCTTAAGAGGGGGCGAAGAGACCCAGTACTTC. Protein product: CASSLRGGEETQYF.

The chain employs TRBV6-4 and TRBJ2-5; D is possibly TRBD1 (6 bases). With 2 bases removed from V and 9 bases from J, the gap between germline ends came to 19 bases. The germline V gene has CDR1 MRHNA and CDR2 SNTAGT. The CDR3 totals 15 residues. CDR3 sequence: CASSDRDTESSSQYF. Here the CDR3 DNA reads TGTGCCAGCAGTGACAGGGACACCGAGAGTTCGTCCCAGTACTTC.

The chain couples TRBV6-1 to TRBJ1-2; D unresolved. Germline V gene lookup returns CDR1 MNHNS and CDR2 SASEGT. V was pared by 9 bases and J by 8 bases, with 13 bases between. The CDR3 covers 11 residues. The chain's CDR3 is CARRTERGYTF. The CDR3 DNA is TGTGCCAGAAGGACGGAGCGAGGCTACACCTTC.

This clonotype was seen once. The chain is built from TRBV15 and TRBJ2-7, with 7 positions matching TRBD2. The CDR3 has 14 residues. CDR1 and CDR2 from the germline V gene are LNHNV and YYDKDF (reference sequence). The trim removed 0 bases at V and 3 bases at J, leaving 2 bases unmatched. In DNA, the CDR3 is TGTGCCACCAGCAGAGAAGCGGGGTACTACGAGCAGTACTTC. The encoded protein is CATSREAGYYEQYF.

The rearrangement links TRBV19 to TRBJ2-3, with D perhaps matching TRBD2 (6 bases). The V gene lost 6 bases and the J gene lost 2 bases, with 18 bases spanning the gap. Germline CDR1 is LNHDA and CDR2 is SQIVND (reference sequence). The CDR3 runs 16 residues. In DNA form, the CDR3 reads TGTGCCAGTAGCATTCTGCTAGCGACGAACACAGATACGCAGTATTTT. Amino acid sequence: CASSILLATNTDTQYF.

This chain joins TRBV20-1 and TRBJ2-7; the D gene is possibly TRBD2 (6 bases). CDR3 length: 14 residues. Trimming took off 5 bases at V and 0 bases at J, with 14 bases between the two ends. Germline CDR1 DFQATT, CDR2 SNEGSKA (reference sequence). CDR3 residues: CSAFGTEFSYEQYF. CDR3 nucleotides: TGCAGTGCTTTCGGGACTGAATTCTCCTACGAGCAGTACTTC.